The 16 T cell receptor beta chains below come from one sample, sequenced in a study of metastatic and nonmetastatic thyroid tumors. TCRdb recomputed clones from the PCR reads via MiXCR. This table has tens of thousands of clones, less than 25% appearing once. Thyroid surgery was preceded by no treatment in any patient. Sequenced: blood. The receptors come from a female donor with papillary thyroid cancer or a benign thyroid nodule (not recorded which). Some clones in this sample may be carry-over from other donors' samples.

This clone was counted at least ten times. This chain uses TRBV6-6 with TRBJ2-3, with no clear D. V was trimmed by 7 bases and J by 1 base, leaving 27 bases between them. This CDR3 is 19 amino acids long. Germline lookup yields CDR1 MNHNY and CDR2 SVGAGI (reference sequence). For the CDR3, the DNA is TGTGCCAGCATTACGAAGGAATTTGTCTACCGCTCCGGCACAGATACGCAGTATTTT. Its translation is CASITKEFVYRSGTDTQYF.

V is TRBV19 and J is TRBJ1-1; unclear D gene. This CDR3 is built from 12 residues. V dropped 5 bases and J dropped 10 bases, with 14 bases sitting between them. Germline V lookup: CDR1 LNHDA, CDR2 SQIVND (reference sequence). Written as DNA, the CDR3 is TGTGCCAGTAGTCAAGGTTTTTCAGGAGCTTTCTTT. Translated: CASSQGFSGAFF.

At least ten counts were recorded for this clone. The chain has TRBV20-1 and TRBJ1-2, with a weak D call TRBD1 (6 bases). CDR1 is DFQATT, CDR2 SNEGSKA, per germline (reference sequence). The CDR3 spans 12 residues. The CDR3 DNA is TGCAGCGCCGGGACAAATGGCTATGGCTACACCTTC. Its translation is CSAGTNGYGYTF.

The chain is built from TRBV4-2 and TRBJ1-2; 10 bases align to TRBD1. The CDR3 is 15 amino acids. Germline lookup yields CDR1 LGHNA and CDR2 YNFKEQ. Losses at the gene ends were 4 bases for V and 7 bases for J; bases not matched to a gene: 9. The CDR3: CASSRLGTGEVGYTF. As DNA, the CDR3 is TGTGCCAGCAGCCGCTTGGGGACAGGGGAGGTTGGCTACACCTTC.

This clone was recorded a few times. This chain uses TRBV19 with TRBJ2-2, with TRBD1 as a possible D gene (6 bases). Trimming stripped 2 bases from V and 3 bases from J, with 16 bases between. Germline V CDR1 and CDR2: LNHDA, SQIVND (reference sequence). CDR3 length: 17 residues. CDR3 sequence (DNA): TGTGCCAGTAGTATATCCCTTCCGACAGGTTACACCGGGGAGCTGTTTTTT. Its translation is CASSISLPTGYTGELFF.

This clone has a handful of counts. One end of the junction does not line up with germline, which may come from a read error. The chain couples TRBV2 to TRBJ1-6; D ambiguous. The CDR3 covers 11 residues. From germline, CDR1 is SNHLY and CDR2 FYNNEI. The CDR3 here is CASSELSPPHF. As DNA, the CDR3 is TGTGCCAGCAGTGAACTTTCACCCCCCCACTTT.

Worth noting for this clone: One base away lies a much larger clone, so this may be a sequencing read error. J is TRBJ2-1 and V is TRBV20-1; 7 bases line up with TRBD1. Germline assignment: CDR1 DFQATT and CDR2 SNEGSKA (reference sequence). The CDR3 is made up of 16 amino acids. V was pared by 3 bases and J by 5 bases, with 13 bases of the junction left unmatched. The CDR3: CSARVHDGTDDNEQFF. The CDR3 nucleotides read TGCAGTGCTAGGGTTCATGACGGGACAGACGACAATGAGCAGTTCTTC.

This clone was counted only a few times. The chain employs TRBV25-1 and TRBJ1-4; D might be TRBD1 (5 bases). This CDR3 spans 14 amino acids. V lost 6 bases, J lost 8 bases, and 16 bases lay in between. Germline CDR1 and CDR2: MGHDK and SYGVNS. The CDR3, as DNA: TGTGCCAGCAGGGGACGCTTCGGCCTCGAAAAACTGTTTTTT. It is translated as CASRGRFGLEKLFF.

This clone showed up many times. J is TRBJ2-1 and V is TRBV9; possibly TRBD1 for D (5 bases). Deletions cut 0 bases from V and 0 bases from J, with 7 bases between. There are 15 residues in the CDR3. In germline, CDR1 is SGDLS, CDR2 YYNGEE. DNA for the CDR3: TGTGCCAGCAGCGTAGGGACAACCTCCTACAATGAGCAGTTCTTC. Residues: CASSVGTTSYNEQFF.

By sample share, this clone is medium-sized. This chain links TRBV24-1 with TRBJ2-1; no firm D call. The CDR3 extends over 11 amino acids. Trimming left V 4 bases short and J 8 bases short, with 5 bases between. The germline gives CDR1 KGHDR, CDR2 SFDVKD. The CDR3 is CATSEYDEQFF. The CDR3 coding sequence is TGTGCCACCAGTGAGTACGATGAGCAGTTCTTC.

This clone is classed as medium-sized. The rearrangement joins TRBV10-3 to TRBJ2-1; 9 nucleotides align to TRBD2. The CDR3 has 14 residues. CDR1 and CDR2 from the germline V gene are ENHRY and SYGVKD. V lost 4 bases, J lost 5 bases, and 3 bases stayed unmatched. The CDR3 loop reads CAISVSSGDNEQFF. As DNA, the CDR3 is TGTGCCATCAGTGTATCTAGCGGGGACAATGAGCAGTTCTTC.

This clone was seen a handful of times. V usage is TRBV6-1 and J usage is TRBJ1-1; D not certain. The CDR3 length is 14 residues. Looked up from germline, CDR1 is MNHNS and CDR2 is SASEGT. V was clipped by 6 bases and J by 5 bases, with 16 bases between them. The CDR3 region is CASRREPEWTEAFF. CDR3 coding DNA: TGTGCCAGCAGACGCGAGCCAGAATGGACTGAAGCTTTCTTT.

The rearrangement links TRBV13 to TRBJ1-5; maybe TRBD1 (6 bases). The CDR3 length is 16 residues. The V end was cut by 3 bases, the J end by 0 bases, with 12 bases between. Looked up from germline, CDR1 is PRHDT and CDR2 is FYEKMQ (reference sequence). The chain's CDR3 is CASSFQGTDSNQPQHF. The CDR3 nucleotides read TGTGCCAGCAGCTTCCAGGGGACCGATAGCAATCAGCCCCAGCATTTT. The variable domain in full, with the rest retrieved from reference TRBV13 and TRBJ1-5, is AAGVIQSPRHLIKEKRETATLKCYPIPRHDTVYWYQQGPGQDPQFLISFYEKMQSDKGSIPDRFSAQQFSDYHSELNMSSLELGDSALYFCASSFQGTDSNQPQHFGDGTRLSIL.

The genes are TRBV24-1 and TRBJ2-5, with 7 positions matching TRBD1. The ends lost 1 base at V and 2 bases at J; junction bases unmatched: 9. The CDR3 has 17 residues. Germline V gene lookup returns CDR1 KGHDR and CDR2 SFDVKD. The CDR3 region is CATSDFLTGYNQETQYF. In DNA form, the CDR3 reads TGTGCCACCAGTGATTTCCTGACAGGGTATAATCAAGAGACCCAGTACTTC.

CDR3 in amino acids: CASSRGDTQYF. The CDR3 region has the DNA TGTGCCAGCAGCCGAGGAGATACGCAGTATTTT. This chain links TRBV6-2 or TRBV6-3 with TRBJ2-3, with D uncertain. The CDR3 sequence is 11 residues long. V was pared by 6 bases and J by 5 bases, with 6 bases between. Germline CDR1 is MNHEY and CDR2 is SVGEGT.

This clone was picked up many times. The chain carries TRBV9 and TRBJ1-1; no reliable D call. Germline V gene lookup returns CDR1 SGDLS and CDR2 YYNGEE. The ends were cut back, 0 bases at V and 2 bases at J, with 5 bases in the middle. The CDR3 has 13 amino acids. In DNA form, the CDR3 reads TGTGCCAGCAGCGTAGTAGACAACACTGAAGCTTTCTTT. This encodes CASSVVDNTEAFF.